This T cell receptor beta chain appears in the sequencing data of a study of metastatic and nonmetastatic thyroid tumors. In the study overall: The authors compared repertoires across blood and tumor or nodule tissue from malignant and benign thyroid patients.

There are a few counts of this clone. Its cognate antigen is unknown. Thyroid surgery was performed in patients who had received no treatment beforehand. V was clipped by 5 bases and J by 6 bases, with 8 bases between them. CDR3 length equals 12 residues. The germline CDR1 and CDR2 sequences are SGHNT and YYREEE (reference sequence). In the authors' methods: Across clinicopathological groups, CDR3 differences served as the basis for building a distant-metastasis classifier for papillary thyroid cancer. TCRdb used MiXCR to call clones anew from the PCR reads. The V and J calls follow TCRdb's processing rather than the paper's. Of around 23,000 clones listed, around 9.9% are singletons. Findings and limits, study-wide: For both blood and tumor, malignant thyroid tumors reportedly showed significantly higher TCR beta diversity than benign nodules did.

The receptor was derived from a female donor with papillary thyroid cancer or a benign thyroid nodule (not recorded which). Some clones in this sample may be carry-over from other donors' samples. Sequenced input: blood. The genes are TRBV5-4 and TRBJ2-2; no reliable D call. CDR3 protein: CASSSGAGELFF. The DNA of the CDR3 is TGTGCCAGCAGTTCAGGAGCCGGGGAGCTGTTTTTT.